The next 24 T cell receptor beta chains were all read from a single sample in a study of cytomegalovirus exposure and HLA in healthy donors. The PCR ran on 60 Vbeta and 13 Jbeta primers. TCRdb keeps only in-frame clones here, not all; method: immunoSEQ multiplex PCR. The repertoire includes roughly 150,000 clones, around 82% of them detected once, and about 1% sits in the top ten. Material for sequencing was PBMCs. The origin of the receptors is a man aged 25 to 45 in good health and CMV-seronegative.

The chain joins TRBV14 to TRBJ2-2; 7 positions agree with TRBD1. The CDR3 runs 15 residues. Per germline, CDR1 SGHDN and CDR2 FVKESK. V was pared by 1 base and J by 6 bases, with 5 bases of the junction left unmatched. The CDR3 reads CASSQVGTVSGELFF. CDR3 nucleotides: TGTGCCAGCAGCCAAGTTGGGACAGTTTCCGGGGAGCTGTTTTTT.

This clone occurred once. The rearrangement links TRBV11-3 to TRBJ2-7; possible D gene TRBD2, 6 bases. Germline CDR1 SGHNT, CDR2 YENEEA. V lost 4 bases and J 0 bases, leaving 13 bases between the germline ends. The length of the CDR3 is 15 residues. CDR3 sequence: CASSSRLVSSYEQYF. In DNA form, the CDR3 reads TGTGCCAGCAGCTCCCGACTAGTGAGCTCCTACGAGCAGTACTTC.

The chain recombines TRBV4-1 with TRBJ2-1, with D possibly TRBD1 on 6 matching bases. Between the trimmed V and J ends, which lost 5 bases and 8 bases, there was a span of 10 bases. CDR1 and CDR2 (germline): MGHRA, YSYEKL. The CDR3 length is 12 residues. The CDR3 is CASSYRADEQFF. DNA of the CDR3: TGCGCCAGCAGCTACAGGGCTGATGAGCAGTTCTTC.

DNA of the CDR3: TGTGCCAGTAGTATGAAATGGGGGCGGACGAACACCGGGGAGCTGTTTTTT. Residues: CASSMKWGRTNTGELFF. The chain links TRBV19 to TRBJ2-2; D might be TRBD1 (6 bases). Trimming removed 3 bases at V and 0 bases at J, with 14 bases between. This CDR3 is built from 17 residues. In germline, CDR1 is LNHDA, CDR2 SQIVND (reference sequence).

The V gene is TRBV18, the J gene TRBJ2-1; 8 bases align to TRBD2. The V gene end was trimmed by 3 bases and the J gene end by 8 bases; junction bases not matched to a gene: 9. CDR3 length: 15 residues. The germline CDR1 and CDR2 sequences are KGHSH and LQKENI. This CDR3 is CASSPRNGGGDEQFF. The CDR3, as DNA: TGTGCCAGCTCACCGCGAAACGGGGGGGGTGATGAGCAGTTCTTC. Complete variable domain (other parts from reference TRBV18 and TRBJ2-1): NAGVMQNPRHLVRRRGQEARLRCSPMKGHSHVYWYRQLPEEGLKFMVYLQKENIIDESGMPKERFSAEFPKEGPSILRIQQVVRGDSAAYFCASSPRNGGGDEQFFGPGTRLTVL.

Comment on this clone: The same CDR3 is also encoded by other DNA sequences in this sample. The CDR3 DNA sequence: TGTGCCAGCAGTTTATCGGCCGGGGGTTACGAGCAGTACTTC. Protein sequence: CASSLSAGGYEQYF. The chain has TRBV27 and TRBJ2-7; possible D gene TRBD2, 6 bases. With 0 bases removed from V and 4 bases from J, the gap between germline ends came to 10 bases. The CDR3 is 14 amino acids. Germline CDR1 and CDR2: MNHEY and SMNVEV (reference sequence).

The chain uses TRBV7-2 and TRBJ1-3, with TRBD1 as a possible D gene (5 bases). Germline V gives CDR1 SGHTA, CDR2 FQGNSA. The germline V and J ends were trimmed by 1 base and 0 bases, with 13 bases remaining between them. This CDR3 has 17 amino acids. CDR3 in amino acids: CASSLGAGVFSGNTIYF. CDR3 DNA sequence: TGTGCCAGCAGCTTAGGAGCGGGGGTTTTCTCTGGAAACACCATATATTTT.

J is TRBJ2-7 and V is TRBV27; D may be TRBD1 (5 bases). Germline V gene sequence: CDR1 MNHEY, CDR2 SMNVEV (reference sequence). The CDR3 spans 14 residues. Trimming cost V 3 bases and J 4 bases, with 13 bases left between them. The CDR3 reads CASSLGRQSYEQYF. The CDR3 region has the DNA TGTGCCAGCAGTTTGGGCCGACAGTCATACGAGCAGTACTTC.

The genes are TRBV12-5 and TRBJ1-1; D is ambiguous. The ends were cut back, 7 bases at V and 1 base at J, with 10 bases in the middle. Germline CDR1 and CDR2: LGHNT and FRNRAP. The CDR3 is 13 residues long. CDR3 sequence reads: CASDAPRNTEAFF. The CDR3 nucleotides are TGTGCTAGTGATGCCCCTAGGAACACTGAAGCTTTCTTT.

This chain joins TRBV7-6 and TRBJ2-2, with D possibly matching TRBD2 (6 bases). Germline V gene data show CDR1 as SGHVS and CDR2 as FNYEAQ. V was cut by 3 bases and J by 5 bases, with 25 bases left in between. The length of the CDR3 is 19 residues. The chain's CDR3 is CASSLNYSGGTRGTGELFF. CDR3 nucleotides: TGTGCCAGCAGCTTGAACTACTCCGGAGGAACTCGGGGGACCGGGGAGCTGTTTTTT.

The chain combines TRBV6-1 with TRBJ2-1; D might be TRBD2 (6 bases). Per the germline V gene, CDR1 is MNHNS and CDR2 is SASEGT. CDR3 size: 10 residues. V lost 8 bases and J 9 bases, leaving 8 bases between the germline ends. The CDR3 DNA sequence: TGTGCCAGCGCGCGGGGTGAGCAGTTCTTC. Amino acids: CASARGEQFF.

The V and J genes are TRBV27 and TRBJ1-6; D is uncertain. Trimming removed 1 base at V and 13 bases at J, with 8 bases between. In germline, CDR1 is MNHEY, CDR2 SMNVEV (reference sequence). CDR3 length equals 12 residues. CDR3 nucleotide sequence: TGTGCCAGCAGTTTATTTGGCTTCCCCCTCCACTTT. It translates to CASSLFGFPLHF.

The sample holds one count of this clone. V gene TRBV27 combines with J gene TRBJ2-3, with 7 bases matching TRBD2. The germline gives CDR1 MNHEY, CDR2 SMNVEV (reference sequence). CDR3 length: 17 amino acids. The ends lost 0 bases at V and 2 bases at J; junction bases unmatched: 8. The CDR3 coding sequence is TGTGCCAGCAGTTTATCGGGATTTAAGCGGGACACAGATACGCAGTATTTT. Protein product: CASSLSGFKRDTDTQYF.

The J gene is TRBJ1-1, the V gene TRBV4-1, with 9 bases identical to TRBD1. CDR1 and CDR2 (germline): MGHRA, YSYEKL. The junction had 3 bases not matched to a gene; V was cut back by 3 bases and J by 1 base. This CDR3 comprises 15 residues. The CDR3 region has the DNA TGCGCCAGCAGCCATACACAGGGGGCGAACACTGAAGCTTTCTTT. Translating gives CASSHTQGANTEAFF.

The chain is built from TRBV10-3 and TRBJ2-7; possible D gene TRBD2, 6 bases. Trimming removed 3 bases from V and 3 bases from J, with 12 bases in between. The CDR3 is 14 residues long. The V gene's germline CDR1 is ENHRY and CDR2 SYGVKD. CDR3 DNA sequence: TGTGCCATCAGTGACCCTAGCGCAAACTACGAGCAGTACTTC. Amino acids: CAISDPSANYEQYF.

The chain joins TRBV5-1 to TRBJ2-3; TRBD2 matches 7 bases. CDR1 and CDR2 from the germline V gene are SGHRS and YFSETQ. The CDR3 contains 19 residues. The junction had 19 bases not matched to a gene; V was cut back by 5 bases and J by 1 base. The CDR3 here is CASSGGGTLAISGTDTQYF. For the CDR3, the DNA is TGCGCCAGCAGTGGGGGGGGGACTCTTGCCATCAGCGGCACAGATACGCAGTATTTT.

The rearrangement uses TRBV7-7 and TRBJ2-5; TRBD2 matches at 10 bases. CDR3 size: 16 residues. V gave up 1 base and J gave up 3 bases; unmatched junction bases: 5. Germline-derived CDR1 and CDR2 are SSHAT and FNYEAQ (reference sequence). The CDR3 DNA follows: TGTGCCAGCAGCTTAGGGCTAGCGGGAGAAGAAGAGACCCAGTACTTC. Encoded protein: CASSLGLAGEEETQYF. The complete variable domain, with remaining parts taken from reference TRBV7-7 and TRBJ2-5, reads GAGVSQSPRYKVTKRGQDVTLRCDPISSHATLYWYQQALGQGPEFLTYFNYEAQPDKSGLPSDRFSAERPEGSISTLTIQRTEQRDSAMYRCASSLGLAGEEETQYFGPGTRLLVL.

The chain links TRBV5-6 to TRBJ2-5; possibly TRBD2 for D (7 bases). With 0 bases removed from V and 4 bases from J, the gap between germline ends came to 22 bases. The CDR3 length is 18 residues. The germline CDR1 and CDR2 sequences are SGHDT and YYEEEE. In DNA form, the CDR3 reads TGTGCCAGCAGCTTGGTATTAGTGGGGGGGCGATCAGGAGAGACCCAGTACTTC. This encodes CASSLVLVGGRSGETQYF.

Regarding this clone: Other DNA variants within this sample encode the same CDR3. The V and J genes are TRBV9 and TRBJ1-2; tentative D call: TRBD1 (6 bases). CDR1 is SGDLS, CDR2 YYNGEE, per germline. The V gene lost 0 bases and the J gene lost 5 bases, with 11 bases spanning the gap. The CDR3 is 14 amino acids. Here the CDR3 reads CASSVGGQGYGYTF. CDR3 nucleotide sequence: TGTGCCAGCAGCGTAGGGGGTCAGGGGTATGGCTACACCTTC.

The genes are TRBV18 and TRBJ2-2; D ambiguous. Germline values: CDR1 KGHSH, CDR2 LQKENI. This CDR3 contains 15 residues. V was clipped by 1 base and J by 6 bases, with 12 bases between them. The CDR3 loop reads CASSPLTIVPGELFF. In DNA, the CDR3 is TGTGCCAGCTCACCACTAACAATCGTACCCGGGGAGCTGTTTTTT.

The chain joins TRBV7-9 to TRBJ2-5; 8 positions match TRBD2. The V segment lost 5 bases and the J segment 5 bases; nucleotides outside the gene matches: 13. This CDR3 comprises 16 residues. The germline CDR1 and CDR2 sequences are SEHNR and FQNEAQ (reference sequence). The CDR3 is CASSPQRIAGPETQYF. CDR3 nucleotide sequence: TGTGCCAGCAGCCCTCAAAGGATAGCGGGGCCGGAGACCCAGTACTTC.

The chain combines TRBV19 with TRBJ1-5; TRBD1 is a possible D gene (5 bases). In germline, CDR1 is LNHDA, CDR2 SQIVND (reference sequence). The V gene lost 7 bases and the J gene lost 1 base, with 20 bases spanning the gap. The CDR3 has 17 residues. The CDR3 nucleotides read TGTGCCAGTATGGGGGGGGGACCGAGGGGAAGCAATCAGCCCCAGCATTTT. Its translation: CASMGGGPRGSNQPQHF.

This chain links TRBV7-9 with TRBJ2-7; TRBD1 aligns across 9 bases. Germline V gives CDR1 SEHNR, CDR2 FQNEAQ (reference sequence). V was clipped by 7 bases and J by 6 bases; unmatched bases: 16. The CDR3 is 16 amino acids. This CDR3 is CASTAQPGQGFGEQYF. The CDR3 coding sequence is TGTGCCAGCACCGCCCAACCGGGACAGGGCTTTGGCGAGCAGTACTTC.

The chain employs TRBV5-6 and TRBJ2-7, with 12 bases fitting TRBD2. The CDR3 consists of 17 residues. V shed 4 bases and J 6 bases; nucleotides not matched to a gene: 14. Per germline, CDR1 SGHDT and CDR2 YYEEEE. CDR3 protein: CASSPPGLAGGGFEQYF. The CDR3 region has the DNA TGTGCCAGCAGCCCGCCGGGACTAGCGGGCGGGGGGTTCGAGCAGTACTTC.